Listed here are 18 T cell receptor beta chains from one sample, sequenced in a study of CD8 T cells in acute hepatitis C reinfection. Generated by immunoSEQ multiplex PCR, the TCRdb table keeps only in-frame clones and is missing some. The sample includes approximately 39,000 clones, 87% of them seen just once. Described time point: naive CD8 control sorted from an acute-time-point sample. Specimen: naive CD8+ T cells from PBMCs. The receptors were gathered from a man between 25 and 39 years old with chronic hepatitis C.

In this sample, this clone turned up once. This chain connects TRBV9 to TRBJ2-7, with 14 bases lining up with TRBD2. Germline assignment: CDR1 SGDLS and CDR2 YYNGEE. The V segment lost 4 bases and the J segment 7 bases; nucleotides outside the gene matches: 4. The CDR3 covers 14 residues. The CDR3 DNA follows: TGTGCCAGCAGCATGGGACTAGCGGGGGTTGAGCAGTACTTC. Amino acid sequence: CASSMGLAGVEQYF.

The rearrangement joins TRBV7-3 to TRBJ1-1; D call uncertain. V lost 2 bases to trimming and J lost 1 base, with 5 bases between them. CDR1 SGHTA and CDR2 FQGTGA come from the germline V gene. CDR3 size: 13 residues. The CDR3 loop reads CASSLGENTEAFF. DNA for the CDR3: TGTGCCAGCAGCTTAGGGGAGAACACTGAAGCTTTCTTT.

This rearrangement joins TRBV27 to TRBJ2-1; a weak D match, TRBD1 (6 bases). V was trimmed by 2 bases and J by 2 bases, leaving 10 bases between them. This CDR3 has 15 residues. Germline CDR1 is MNHEY and CDR2 is SMNVEV (reference sequence). The CDR3 bases are TGTGCCAGCAGTTTACAGGGGAGTACCTACAATGAGCAGTTCTTC. It translates to CASSLQGSTYNEQFF.

This clone was counted a single time. The rearrangement joins TRBV29-1 to TRBJ1-1, with a possible D match to TRBD1 (6 bases). CDR1 is SQVTM, CDR2 ANQGSEA, per germline. This CDR3 contains 14 residues. V was trimmed by 6 bases and J by 5 bases, leaving 19 bases between them. CDR3 protein: CSVPPQGRGTEAFF. As DNA, the CDR3 is TGCAGCGTACCGCCCCAGGGGAGGGGGACTGAAGCTTTCTTT.

This chain connects TRBV29-1 to TRBJ1-1; 7 nucleotides match TRBD1. This CDR3 has 14 residues. The J segment lost 8 bases and the V segment lost 2 bases, leaving 11 bases of the junction unmatched. The V gene's germline CDR1 is SQVTM and CDR2 ANQGSEA. CDR3 nucleotides: TGCAGCGTTGAATCTGCCGGGACAGTTGTCGAAGCTTTCTTT. Its translation is CSVESAGTVVEAFF. Combining the CDR3 with reference TRBV29-1 and TRBJ1-1 gives the whole variable domain SAVISQKPSRDICQRGTSLTIQCQVDSQVTMMFWYRQQPGQSLTLIATANQGSEATYESGFVIDKFPISRPNLTFSTLTVSNMSPEDSSIYLCSVESAGTVVEAFFGQGTRLTVV.

This clone appeared once. The V gene is TRBV14, the J gene TRBJ1-2, with TRBD1 identical over 9 bases. The CDR3 has 15 residues. The junction had 8 bases not matched to a gene; V was cut back by 0 bases and J by 9 bases. Germline V gives CDR1 SGHDN, CDR2 FVKESK. The CDR3: CASSQDLLGQGRYTF. CDR3 sequence (DNA): TGTGCCAGCAGCCAAGATCTTCTGGGACAGGGCCGCTACACCTTC.

This chain connects TRBV7-2 to TRBJ2-7, with a possible D match to TRBD2 (6 bases). Trimming took off 5 bases at V and 6 bases at J, with 17 bases between the two ends. This CDR3 region has 14 residues. In germline, CDR1 is SGHTA, CDR2 FQGNSA. CDR3 loop: CASSGGVGWGEQYF. The DNA of the CDR3 is TGTGCCAGCAGCGGCGGGGTAGGGTGGGGCGAGCAGTACTTC. The complete variable domain, with remaining parts taken from reference TRBV7-2 and TRBJ2-7, reads GAGVSQSPSNKVTEKGKDVELRCDPISGHTALYWYRQSLGQGLEFLIYFQGNSAPDKSGLPSDRFSAERTGGSVSTLTIQRTQQEDSAVYLCASSGGVGWGEQYFGPGTRLTVT.

The V gene is TRBV11-2, the J gene TRBJ1-1; D not certain. The V and J ends lost 0 bases and 6 bases respectively, with 8 bases between them. Looked up from germline, CDR1 is SGHAT and CDR2 is FQNNGV. The length of the CDR3 is 13 residues. This chain's CDR3 is CASSLEGSAEAFF. The CDR3 DNA reads TGTGCCAGCAGCTTAGAGGGGAGCGCTGAAGCTTTCTTT.

This rearrangement joins TRBV5-1 to TRBJ2-7, with 10 bases fitting TRBD1. Germline loops: CDR1 SGHRS, CDR2 YFSETQ. This CDR3 has 14 amino acids. The trim removed 4 bases at V and 3 bases at J, leaving 4 bases unmatched. CDR3 residues: CASSTGQGNYEQYF. The CDR3 DNA reads TGCGCCAGCAGCACGGGACAGGGGAACTACGAGCAGTACTTC. Variable domain in full (rest from reference TRBV5-1 and TRBJ2-7): KAGVTQTPRYLIKTRGQQVTLSCSPISGHRSVSWYQQTPGQGLQFLFEYFSETQRNKGNFPGRFSGRQFSNSRSEMNVSTLELGDSALYLCASSTGQGNYEQYFGPGTRLTVT.

The J gene is TRBJ2-1, the V gene TRBV5-8; TRBD2 is a possible D gene (5 bases). This CDR3 is 16 amino acids long. From germline, CDR1 is SGHTS and CDR2 YDEGEE. The V and J ends lost 1 base and 0 bases respectively, with 11 bases between them. CDR3 coding DNA: TGTGCCAGCAGCTTGATAGCGTCCTTCTCCTACAATGAGCAGTTCTTC. Its protein product is CASSLIASFSYNEQFF.

J is TRBJ1-1 and V is TRBV30; D unresolved. Germline CDR1 GTSNPN, CDR2 SVGIG (reference sequence). The germline V and J ends were trimmed by 2 bases and 3 bases, with 10 bases remaining between them. The CDR3 runs to 13 residues. CDR3: CAWSRADDTEAFF. For the CDR3, the DNA is TGTGCCTGGAGTCGGGCGGACGACACTGAAGCTTTCTTT.

In this sample, this clone turned up once. V is TRBV11-2 and J is TRBJ2-1; no clear D. The ends were cut back, 1 base at V and 6 bases at J, with 10 bases in the middle. Germline CDR1 is SGHAT and CDR2 is FQNNGV. This CDR3 has 14 amino acids. The CDR3 loop is CASSLVSLINEQFF. The CDR3 coding sequence is TGTGCCAGCAGCTTAGTCTCCTTAATCAATGAGCAGTTCTTC. The entire variable domain, with the rest obtained from reference TRBV11-2 and TRBJ2-1, is as follows: EAGVAQSPRYKIIEKRQSVAFWCNPISGHATLYWYQQILGQGPKLLIQFQNNGVVDDSQLPKDRFSAERLKGVDSTLKIQPAKLEDSAVYLCASSLVSLINEQFFGPGTRLTVL.

The chain carries TRBV5-1 and TRBJ1-1; no clear D gene. Trimming pared 1 base from V and 0 bases from J, leaving 16 bases between. The CDR3 covers 17 residues. Germline CDR1 SGHRS, CDR2 YFSETQ. The CDR3 region is CASSLWPSADLNTEAFF. For the CDR3, the DNA is TGCGCCAGCAGCTTGTGGCCTAGTGCGGACTTGAACACTGAAGCTTTCTTT.

This clone has only one observation. The chain is built from TRBV19 and TRBJ2-1; possible D gene TRBD2, 6 bases. Germline V gene sequence: CDR1 LNHDA, CDR2 SQIVND (reference sequence). V shed 3 bases and J shed 0 bases, with 9 bases lying between them. The CDR3 contains 15 residues. The CDR3 sequence is CASSISGSSYNEQFF. The CDR3 DNA reads TGTGCCAGTAGTATTTCCGGGAGCTCCTACAATGAGCAGTTCTTC.

This rearrangement joins TRBV27 to TRBJ2-7; D uncertain. The CDR3 has 14 amino acids. Germline-derived CDR1 and CDR2 are MNHEY and SMNVEV (reference sequence). V lost 4 bases and J 2 bases, leaving 12 bases between the germline ends. As DNA, the CDR3 is TGTGCCAGCAGTTCCCGACTGGATCCCTACGAGCAGTACTTC. Amino acid sequence: CASSSRLDPYEQYF.

The chain recombines TRBV27 with TRBJ1-2; no firm D call. This CDR3 spans 13 amino acids. Trimming pared 0 bases from V and 4 bases from J, leaving 6 bases between. Germline lookup yields CDR1 MNHEY and CDR2 SMNVEV (reference sequence). As DNA, the CDR3 is TGTGCCAGCAGTTTATCGGGTAGCTATGGCTACACCTTC. It codes for CASSLSGSYGYTF.

The chain carries TRBV27 and TRBJ2-1; the D call may be TRBD1 or TRBD2 (5 bases each). The CDR3 has 14 residues. Trimming removed 1 base from V and 5 bases from J, with 9 bases in between. The germline CDR1 and CDR2 sequences are MNHEY and SMNVEV (reference sequence). CDR3: CASSLYGADNEQFF. CDR3 coding DNA: TGTGCCAGCAGTTTATACGGGGCCGACAATGAGCAGTTCTTC.

The chain combines TRBV19 with TRBJ2-5; 9 bases line up with TRBD2. Per the germline V gene, CDR1 is LNHDA and CDR2 is SQIVND (reference sequence). CDR3 length: 15 residues. Trimming cost V 3 bases and J 5 bases; bases outside gene matches: 7. The CDR3 is CASSMGGGAQETQYF. In nucleotides, the CDR3 is TGTGCCAGTAGTATGGGCGGGGGGGCTCAGGAGACCCAGTACTTC. The whole variable domain, filled in from reference TRBV19 and TRBJ2-5, reads DGGITQSPKYLFRKEGQNVTLSCEQNLNHDAMYWYRQDPGQGLRLIYYSQIVNDFQKGDIAEGYSVSREKKESFPLTVTSAQKNPTAFYLCASSMGGGAQETQYFGPGTRLLVL.